Listed here are 6 T cell receptor beta chains from one sample, sequenced in a study of blood T cell repertoires in COVID-19. Data came from immunoSEQ multiplex PCR; TCRdb stores just in-frame clones and leaves some out. The sample has tens of thousands of clones, about 91% seen once. The source material was peripheral blood. Every receptor here comes from a human donor with active COVID-19. The donor label of this sample is uncertain.

V and J are TRBV19 and TRBJ1-1; TRBD1 matches 11 bases. CDR1 and CDR2 from the germline V gene are LNHDA and SQIVND (reference sequence). Germline trimming cut 6 bases from V and 5 bases from J; bases unmatched to any gene: 5. The CDR3 consists of 14 residues. The CDR3: CASRGQGVYTEAFF. In nucleotides, the CDR3 is TGTGCCAGTAGGGGACAGGGGGTATATACTGAAGCTTTCTTT.

V gene TRBV5-5 combines with J gene TRBJ1-4; D not certain. Germline values: CDR1 SGHKS, CDR2 YYEKEE (reference sequence). The CDR3 consists of 15 residues. V gave up 0 bases and J gave up 3 bases, with 9 bases separating them. This CDR3 reads CASSLAARANEKLFF. CDR3 in DNA: TGTGCCAGCAGCTTGGCAGCTCGGGCTAATGAAAAACTGTTTTTT.

This clone was observed a single time. This rearrangement joins TRBV5-8 to TRBJ1-5; a weak D match, TRBD1 (5 bases). V lost 4 bases and J lost 4, with 6 bases in between. Germline V gives CDR1 SGHTS, CDR2 YDEGEE. This CDR3 is built from 12 residues. Written as DNA, the CDR3 is TGTGCCAGCAGCGGGGGGAATCAGCCCCAGCATTTT. This sequence encodes CASSGGNQPQHF.

The chain joins TRBV21-1 to TRBJ2-3; TRBD2 is taken as the D call from the table, unchecked against the DNA. TRBV21-1 is annotated as a pseudogene. This CDR3 spans 15 amino acids. CDR3 amino acids: CASVKGLPGADTQYF. CDR3 DNA sequence: TGTGCCAGCGTAAAGGGACTACCCGGCGCAGATACGCAGTATTTT.

V usage is TRBV11-3 and J usage is TRBJ2-5; D is ambiguous. The CDR3 covers 10 residues. The V and J ends lost 7 bases and 5 bases respectively, with 5 bases between them. Per germline, CDR1 SGHNT and CDR2 YENEEA. The CDR3 loop reads CASTPETQYF. The CDR3, as DNA: TGTGCCAGCACTCCGGAGACCCAGTACTTC.

This chain connects TRBV28 to TRBJ1-2, with 9 positions matching TRBD1. With 8 bases clipped from V and 4 bases from J, the junction kept 5 bases outside the gene matches. Germline CDR1 reads MDHEN; CDR2 reads SYDVKM. The CDR3 is 13 residues long. The CDR3 DNA sequence: TGTGCCAGCCGGGGGACAGGGTCCTATGGCTACACCTTC. Protein sequence: CASRGTGSYGYTF.